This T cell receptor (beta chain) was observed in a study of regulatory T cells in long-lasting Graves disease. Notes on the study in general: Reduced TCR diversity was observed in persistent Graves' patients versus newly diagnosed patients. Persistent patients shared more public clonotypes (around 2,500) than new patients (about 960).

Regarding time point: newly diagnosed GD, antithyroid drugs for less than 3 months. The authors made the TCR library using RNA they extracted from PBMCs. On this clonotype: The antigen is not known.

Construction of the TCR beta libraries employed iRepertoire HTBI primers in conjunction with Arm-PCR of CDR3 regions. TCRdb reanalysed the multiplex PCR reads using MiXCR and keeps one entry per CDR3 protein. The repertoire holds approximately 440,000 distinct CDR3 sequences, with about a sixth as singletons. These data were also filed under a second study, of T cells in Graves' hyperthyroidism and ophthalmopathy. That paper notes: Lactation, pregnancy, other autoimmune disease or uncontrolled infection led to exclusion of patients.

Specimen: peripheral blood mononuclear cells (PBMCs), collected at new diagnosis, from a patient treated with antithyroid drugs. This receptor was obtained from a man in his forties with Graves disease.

This CDR3 is CASSSIRGGTTNTGELFF. In nucleotides, the CDR3 is TGTGCCAGCAGTTCGATTCGTGGTGGGACTACGAACACCGGGGAGCTGTTTTTT. The chain has TRBV28 and TRBJ2-2; 7 bases are shared with TRBD2. Looked up from germline, CDR1 is MDHEN and CDR2 is SYDVKM. The CDR3 covers 18 residues. J was trimmed by 0 bases and V by 4 bases; bases with no gene match: 11.